The T cell receptor beta chain under discussion was sequenced for a study of human T cells and chemical hapten exposure. The wider study: Patients had diphenylcyclopropenone applied to the scalp weekly throughout the roughly 25-week study.

TCRdb processed the RACE reads anew with MiXCR; each CDR3 protein has one entry. This table has more than 35,000 distinct CDR3 sequences, roughly 13% appearing once. Trimming left V 8 bases short and J 3 bases short, with 11 bases between. This CDR3 is built from 13 residues. Germline assignment: CDR1 SNHLY and CDR2 FYNNEI. Specified time point: patch test 3, about 24 weeks after DPC sensitization. Documented treatment: therapeutic diphenylcyclopropenone sensitization with weekly scalp DPC. Before extraction, the whole blood was not fractionated, and total RNA was taken from it. Patches went on only after blood had been drawn each time. People who gave samples had alopecia, were 18 to 70 years old, and were suitable for DPC. This clonotype was detected many times.

The sequence came from a woman between 40 and 50 years old with alopecia areata. Some clones in this sample may be carry-over from other donors' samples. The chain couples TRBV2 to TRBJ1-5, with a possible D match to TRBD1 (5 bases). The material sequenced was whole blood, taken in connection with sensitization to the hapten diphenylcyclopropenone (DPC). CDR3 residues: CASVEGNNQPQHF. CDR3 nucleotides: TGTGCCAGCGTAGAGGGGAACAATCAGCCCCAGCATTTT.